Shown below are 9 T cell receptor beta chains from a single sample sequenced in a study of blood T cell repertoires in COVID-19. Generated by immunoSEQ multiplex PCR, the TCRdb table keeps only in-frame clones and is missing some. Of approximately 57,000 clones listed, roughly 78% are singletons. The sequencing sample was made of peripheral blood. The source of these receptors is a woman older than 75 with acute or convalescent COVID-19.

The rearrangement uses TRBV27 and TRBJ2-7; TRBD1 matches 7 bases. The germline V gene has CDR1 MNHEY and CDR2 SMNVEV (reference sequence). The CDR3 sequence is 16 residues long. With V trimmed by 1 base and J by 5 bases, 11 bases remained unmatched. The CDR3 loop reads CASSLYGDSSSNEQYF. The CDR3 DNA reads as TGTGCCAGCAGTTTATACGGGGACAGTTCGTCCAACGAGCAGTACTTC.

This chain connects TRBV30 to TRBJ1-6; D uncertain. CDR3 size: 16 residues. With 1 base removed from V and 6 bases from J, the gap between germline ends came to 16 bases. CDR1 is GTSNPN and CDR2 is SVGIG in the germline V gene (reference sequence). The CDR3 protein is CAWSGSLGASNSPLHF. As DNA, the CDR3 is TGTGCCTGGAGTGGGTCTTTGGGAGCGAGTAATTCACCCCTCCACTTT.

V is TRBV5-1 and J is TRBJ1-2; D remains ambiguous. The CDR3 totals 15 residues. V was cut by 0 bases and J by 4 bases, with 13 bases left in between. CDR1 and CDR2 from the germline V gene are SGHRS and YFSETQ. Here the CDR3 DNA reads TGCGCCAGCAGCTTGGGGGGAGTTGGCCTCTATGGCTACACCTTC. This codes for CASSLGGVGLYGYTF. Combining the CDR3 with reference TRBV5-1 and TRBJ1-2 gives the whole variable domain KAGVTQTPRYLIKTRGQQVTLSCSPISGHRSVSWYQQTPGQGLQFLFEYFSETQRNKGNFPGRFSGRQFSNSRSEMNVSTLELGDSALYLCASSLGGVGLYGYTFGSGTRLTVV.

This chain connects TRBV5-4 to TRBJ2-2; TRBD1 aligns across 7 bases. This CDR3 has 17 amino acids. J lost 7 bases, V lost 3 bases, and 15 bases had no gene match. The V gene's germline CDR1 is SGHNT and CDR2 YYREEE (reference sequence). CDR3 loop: CASSSPAGGKTGGELFF. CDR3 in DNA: TGTGCCAGCAGCTCCCCGGCAGGGGGTAAGACTGGCGGGGAGCTGTTTTTT.

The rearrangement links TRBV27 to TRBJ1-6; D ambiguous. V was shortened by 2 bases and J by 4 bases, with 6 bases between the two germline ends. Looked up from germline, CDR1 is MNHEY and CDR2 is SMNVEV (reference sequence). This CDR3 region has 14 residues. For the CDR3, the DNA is TGTGCCAGCAGTTTAGAGGGATATAATTCACCCCTCCACTTT. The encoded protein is CASSLEGYNSPLHF.

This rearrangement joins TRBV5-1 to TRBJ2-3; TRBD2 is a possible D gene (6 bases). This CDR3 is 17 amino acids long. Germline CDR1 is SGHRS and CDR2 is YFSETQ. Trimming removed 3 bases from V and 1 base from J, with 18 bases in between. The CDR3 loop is CASSSHGGVGGTDTQYF. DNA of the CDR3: TGCGCCAGCAGCTCGCATGGAGGGGTCGGGGGCACAGATACGCAGTATTTT.

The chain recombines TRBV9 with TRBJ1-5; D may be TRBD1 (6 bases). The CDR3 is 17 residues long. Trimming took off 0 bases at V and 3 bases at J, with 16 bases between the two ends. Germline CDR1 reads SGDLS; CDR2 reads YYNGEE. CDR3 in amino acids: CASSVGQGLGNNQPQHF. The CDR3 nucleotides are TGTGCCAGCAGCGTAGGTCAGGGGCTAGGGAACAATCAGCCCCAGCATTTT.

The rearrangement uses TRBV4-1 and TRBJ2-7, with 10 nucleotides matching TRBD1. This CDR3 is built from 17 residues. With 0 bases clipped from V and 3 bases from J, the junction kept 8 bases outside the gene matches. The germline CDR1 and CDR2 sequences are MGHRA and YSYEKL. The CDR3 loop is CASSQDLTGGNLYEQYF. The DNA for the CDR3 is TGCGCCAGCAGCCAAGATTTGACAGGGGGCAATCTCTACGAGCAGTACTTC.

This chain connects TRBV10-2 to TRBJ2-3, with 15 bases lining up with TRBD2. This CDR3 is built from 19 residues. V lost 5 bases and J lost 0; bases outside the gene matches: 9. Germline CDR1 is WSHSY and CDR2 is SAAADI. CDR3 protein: CASSRTSGGASQSTDTQYF. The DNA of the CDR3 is TGCGCCAGCAGTCGGACTAGCGGGGGGGCCTCCCAAAGCACAGATACGCAGTATTTT.